A selection of T cell receptor beta chains follows, all from one sample in a study of T-cell reconstitution after alpha-beta-depleted transplantation in children. TCRdb re-derived calls from the PCR reads in MiXCR, one entry per CDR3 protein. The data contain 250,000 to 300,000 distinct CDR3 sequences, roughly 11% of them seen just once; the ten biggest clones take up around 24%. This sample comprised peripheral blood, obtained 180 days after TCRalphabeta/CD19-depleted stem cell transplant. These receptors all come from a male patient aged 2-15 years who had a stem cell transplant for chronic granulomatous disease, so the T cells may come from the graft donor. Both conserved end residues are part of each CDR3. D genes are given only for firm matches. Rows give clone size only sometimes, using once, few, many, or a class for an expanded clone.

>.|TRBJ2-4|many|TRBV6-5
CASSWDRAKNIQYF
TGTGCCAGCAGTTGGGACCGGGCCAAAAACATTCAGTACTTC
>TRBD2|TRBJ2-1|few|TRBV3-1
CASTQNLAGGVYNEQFF
TGTGCCAGCACCCAAAACCTAGCGGGAGGGGTTTACAATGAGCAGTTCTTC
>.|TRBJ2-1|many|TRBV9
CASSVSSVGHNEQFF
TGTGCCAGCAGCGTTAGTTCGGTGGGGCACAATGAGCAGTTCTTC
>.|TRBJ2-3|many|TRBV10-3
CAISVQSADTQYF
TGTGCCATCAGTGTCCAGTCCGCAGATACGCAGTATTTT
>.|TRBJ2-1|many|TRBV30
CAWSVVRNEQFF
TGTGCCTGGAGTGTAGTTCGCAATGAGCAGTTCTTC
>.|TRBJ1-2|many|TRBV7-2
CASSLAPGAGRLGYGYTF
TGTGCCAGCAGCTTAGCGCCCGGGGCAGGCCGGTTGGGCTATGGCTACACCTTC
>.|TRBJ2-6|many|TRBV7-6
CASSLRLDSPLTF
TGTGCCAGCAGCTTAAGGTTGGACTCCCCGCTGACTTTC
>TRBD2|TRBJ2-5|many|TRBV11-2
CASSTGTSGGFETQYF
TGTGCCAGCAGCACCGGGACTAGCGGGGGGTTTGAGACCCAGTACTTC
>.|TRBJ2-7|many|TRBV6-4
CASAYSKGIF
TGTGCCAGCGCGTACTCCAAGGGTATATTC
>TRBD2|TRBJ2-2|many|TRBV15
CATRVGGSVTGELFF
TGTGCCACCAGGGTAGGCGGGAGTGTAACCGGGGAGCTGTTTTTT
>TRBD1|TRBJ2-5|many|TRBV9
CASSVDGQGRETQYF
TGTGCCAGCAGCGTAGACGGACAGGGCAGAGAGACCCAGTACTTC
>.|TRBJ2-5|many|TRBV7-9
CASSLMTLQETQYF
TGTGCCAGCAGCTTAATGACTCTTCAAGAGACCCAGTACTTC
>TRBD2|TRBJ2-5|many|TRBV6-5
CASSYFRGGRETQYF
TGTGCCAGCAGTTACTTTCGGGGAGGGAGGGAGACCCAGTACTTC
>.|TRBJ2-7|.|TRBV27
CASSFFSRKAYEQYF
TGTGCCAGCAGTTTCTTTTCTAGAAAAGCCTACGAGCAGTACTTC
>TRBD1|TRBJ2-5|many|TRBV5-5
CASSWQGDQETQYF
TGTGCCAGCAGCTGGCAGGGGGATCAAGAGACCCAGTACTTC
>TRBD1|TRBJ2-6|many|TRBV12-3/TRBV12-4
CASSFSRTGIYSGANVLTF
TGTGCCAGCAGTTTTAGCCGGACAGGGATATACTCTGGGGCCAACGTCCTGACTTTC
>.|TRBJ2-1|many|TRBV15
CATSRFRKNEQFF
TGTGCCACCAGCAGGTTTCGAAAAAATGAGCAGTTCTTC
>.|TRBJ2-5|many|TRBV7-9
CASSLKPEQETQYF
TGTGCCAGCAGCTTAAAACCCGAACAAGAGACCCAGTACTTC
>.|TRBJ1-2|many|TRBV6-6
CASSYSRTDGYTF
TGTGCCAGCAGTTACTCTAGGACAGATGGCTACACCTTC
>.|TRBJ2-1|many|TRBV2
CASGLTYYNEQFF
TGTGCCAGCGGACTAACATACTACAATGAGCAGTTCTTC
>.|TRBJ1-1|many|TRBV2
CASSTSGGRPEAFF
.
>TRBD2|TRBJ2-1|many|TRBV20-1
CSAVPSGYNEQFF
TGCAGTGCCGTCCCTAGCGGGTACAATGAGCAGTTCTTC
>.|TRBJ2-3|many|TRBV5-6
CASSGGGDVDTQYF
TGTGCCAGCAGTGGTGGAGGGGACGTGGATACGCAGTATTTT
>TRBD1|TRBJ2-5|many|TRBV18
CASSRATGGGETQYF
TGTGCCAGCTCACGAGCGACAGGGGGGGGAGAGACCCAGTACTTC
>.|TRBJ2-5|many|TRBV6-2/TRBV6-3
CASSDPGRAETQYF
TGTGCCAGCAGTGACCCCGGCAGGGCGGAGACCCAGTACTTC
>.|TRBJ2-1|few|TRBV3-1
CASSQDRGTPYNEQFF
TGTGCCAGCAGCCAAGATCGCGGGACACCTTACAATGAGCAGTTCTTC
>TRBD1|TRBJ2-6|many|TRBV5-1
CASSRGQGATGANVLTF
TGCGCCAGCAGCCGCGGACAGGGAGCGACTGGGGCCAACGTCCTGACTTTC
>.|TRBJ1-1|many|TRBV5-1
CASSYDDRNTEAFF
TGCGCCAGCAGCTATGACGACAGGAACACTGAAGCTTTCTTT
>.|TRBJ2-3|many|TRBV7-2
CASSRNSMRDVF
TGTGCCAGCAGCCGAAACTCTATGAGGGACGTTTTT
>.|TRBJ2-3|many|TRBV5-1
CASSLQAIGTDTQYF
TGCGCCAGCAGCTTGCAAGCGATTGGCACAGATACGCAGTATTTT
>TRBD1|TRBJ1-1|few|TRBV24-1
CATSDSRDRLHSTEAFF
TGTGCCACCAGTGACAGCCGGGACAGGCTACATTCCACTGAAGCTTTCTTT
>.|TRBJ1-2|many|TRBV30
CAWNPGAWPRDGYTF
TGTGCCTGGAACCCCGGCGCTTGGCCGAGGGATGGCTACACCTTC
>.|TRBJ2-3|many|TRBV9
CASSASRTNTQYF
TGTGCCAGCAGCGCTAGCAGGACAAATACGCAGTATTTT
>TRBD2|TRBJ2-7|many|TRBV28
CAIIGTSGKGYEQYF
TGTGCCATCATAGGGACTAGCGGGAAAGGATACGAGCAGTACTTC
>.|TRBJ1-1|many|TRBV6-5
CASSYSPRNTEAFF
TGTGCCAGCAGTTACTCCCCCAGAAACACTGAAGCTTTCTTT
>TRBD1|TRBJ1-5|many|TRBV28
CASSPTGRGPQHF
TGTGCCAGCAGCCCGACAGGGAGAGGACCCCAGCATTTT
>.|TRBJ1-2|few|TRBV11-1
CASSLAVGGNYGYTF
TGTGCCAGCAGCTTAGCCGTTGGCGGTAACTATGGCTACACCTTC
>.|TRBJ2-3|few|TRBV4-2
CASSQDETRGADTQYF
TGTGCCAGCAGCCAAGATGAAACCCGCGGGGCAGATACGCAGTATTTT
>.|TRBJ1-1|many|TRBV30
CAWRVNTEAFF
TGTGCCTGGAGGGTGAACACTGAAGCTTTCTTT
>TRBD2|TRBJ2-7|many|TRBV20-1
CSASSRTSGRILDSYEQYF
TGCAGTGCTAGTAGCAGGACTAGCGGGAGAATCCTTGATTCCTACGAGCAGTACTTC
>.|TRBJ2-7|many|TRBV29-1
CSVAATWKFEQYF
TGCAGCGTTGCTGCGACATGGAAGTTCGAGCAGTACTTC
>.|TRBJ2-6|many|TRBV2
CASSELLLSGANVLTF
TGTGCCAGCAGTGAACTTCTCTTGTCTGGGGCCAACGTCCTGACTTTC
>.|TRBJ1-2|many|TRBV7-2
CASIQNREGYTF
TGTGCCAGCATCCAAAACAGGGAAGGCTACACCTTC
>TRBD1|TRBJ1-2|few|TRBV19
CASSEQGARDYGYTF
TGTGCCAGTAGTGAACAGGGGGCGCGAGACTATGGCTACACCTTC
>.|TRBJ2-1|many|TRBV29-1
CSVEASRDNEQFF
TGCAGCGTTGAAGCCTCCAGGGACAATGAGCAGTTCTTC
>TRBD2|TRBJ2-5|many|TRBV5-1
CASSPPGGGAWETQYF
TGCGCCAGCAGCCCCCCGGGCGGGGGGGCGTGGGAGACCCAGTACTTC
>.|TRBJ2-5|many|TRBV3-1
CASSQAPWPEETQYF
TGTGCCAGCAGCCAAGCACCGTGGCCCGAAGAGACCCAGTACTTC
>TRBD2|TRBJ2-1|.|TRBV19
CASSITAGGHNEQFF
TGTGCCAGTAGTATCACAGCGGGGGGCCACAATGAGCAGTTCTTC
>.|TRBJ1-1|many|TRBV29-1
CSVAGGARTAEAFF
TGCAGCGTTGCCGGGGGGGCAAGAACTGCCGAAGCTTTCTTT
>TRBD2|TRBJ2-2|many|TRBV13
CASSDTPRGGATGELFF
TGTGCCAGCAGCGATACCCCGCGCGGGGGGGCGACCGGGGAGCTGTTTTTT
>.|TRBJ2-7|many|TRBV10-3
CAISGYYSYEQYF
TGTGCCATCAGTGGGTACTACTCCTACGAGCAGTACTTC
>.|TRBJ1-5|many|TRBV21-1
CASSKVGEPQHF
TGTGCCAGCAGCAAAGTTGGAGAGCCCCAGCATTTT
>.|TRBJ2-5|many|TRBV7-2
CASSTGETQYF
TGTGCCAGCAGTACAGGGGAGACCCAGTACTTC
>TRBD2|TRBJ2-7|many|TRBV28
CASSSPSGNSSYEQYF
TGTGCCAGCAGTTCCCCTAGCGGGAATAGCTCCTACGAGCAGTACTTC
>.|TRBJ2-7|many|TRBV29-1
CSVQFAVGTRFSYEQYF
TGCAGCGTTCAATTCGCGGTCGGGACACGGTTCTCCTACGAGCAGTACTTC